This T cell receptor beta chain derives from a study of cytomegalovirus exposure and HLA in healthy donors. Study-wide findings and caveats: Within the 100 to 150 validation repertoires, first-cohort TCR clusters tended to co-occur, according to a later analysis.

The repertoire was sequenced with immunoSEQ multiplex PCR; TCRdb's copy has only in-frame clones and lacks some. The table includes about 130,000 clones, 85% to 90% detected once. About this clone: Its target is unknown.

In germline, CDR1 is GTSNPN, CDR2 SVGIG (reference sequence). J lost 2 bases, V lost 2 bases, and 3 bases had no gene match. This CDR3 comprises 14 residues. This clonotype was sampled from a young man in good health and CMV-seronegative. Specimen: PBMCs. The chain is built from TRBV30 and TRBJ2-1, with 7 bases matching TRBD2. CDR3 DNA: TGTGCCTGGAGTAAGCTAGCGGCCTACAATGAGCAGTTCTTC. Amino acids: CAWSKLAAYNEQFF.